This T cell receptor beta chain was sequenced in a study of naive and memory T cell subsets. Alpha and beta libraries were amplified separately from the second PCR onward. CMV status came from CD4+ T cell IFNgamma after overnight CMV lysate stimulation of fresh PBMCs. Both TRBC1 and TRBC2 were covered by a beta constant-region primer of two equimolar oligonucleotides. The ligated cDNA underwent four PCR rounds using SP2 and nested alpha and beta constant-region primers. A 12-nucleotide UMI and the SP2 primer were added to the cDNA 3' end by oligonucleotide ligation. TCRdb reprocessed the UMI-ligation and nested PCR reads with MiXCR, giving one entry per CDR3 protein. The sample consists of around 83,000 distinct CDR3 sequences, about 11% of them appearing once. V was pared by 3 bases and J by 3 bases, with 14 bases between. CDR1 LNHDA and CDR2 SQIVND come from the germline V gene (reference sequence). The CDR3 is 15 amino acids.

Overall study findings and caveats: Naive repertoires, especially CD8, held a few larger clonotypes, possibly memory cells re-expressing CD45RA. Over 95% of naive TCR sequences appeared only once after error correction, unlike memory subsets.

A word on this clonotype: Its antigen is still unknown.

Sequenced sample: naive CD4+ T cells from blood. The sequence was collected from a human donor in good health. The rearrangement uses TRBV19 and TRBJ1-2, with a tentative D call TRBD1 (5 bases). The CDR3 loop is CASSIASGLDYGYTF. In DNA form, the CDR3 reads TGTGCCAGTAGTATTGCCTCAGGGTTGGACTATGGCTACACCTTC.